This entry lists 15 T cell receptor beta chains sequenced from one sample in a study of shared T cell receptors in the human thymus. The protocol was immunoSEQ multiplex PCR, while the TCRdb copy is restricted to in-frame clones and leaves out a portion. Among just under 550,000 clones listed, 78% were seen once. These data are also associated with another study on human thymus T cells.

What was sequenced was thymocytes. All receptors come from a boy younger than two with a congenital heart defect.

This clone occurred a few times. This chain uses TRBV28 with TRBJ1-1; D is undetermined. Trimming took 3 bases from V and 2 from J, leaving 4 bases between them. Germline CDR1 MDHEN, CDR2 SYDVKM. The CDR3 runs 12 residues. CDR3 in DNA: TGTGCCAGCAGTTTCCCAAACACTGAAGCTTTCTTT. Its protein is CASSFPNTEAFF.

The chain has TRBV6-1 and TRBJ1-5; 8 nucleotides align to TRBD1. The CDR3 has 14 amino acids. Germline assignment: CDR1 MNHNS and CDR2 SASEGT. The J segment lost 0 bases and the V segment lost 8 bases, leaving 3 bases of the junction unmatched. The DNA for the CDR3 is TGTGCCAGCGGGGGACAGGATAGCAATCAGCCCCAGCATTTT. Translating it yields CASGGQDSNQPQHF.

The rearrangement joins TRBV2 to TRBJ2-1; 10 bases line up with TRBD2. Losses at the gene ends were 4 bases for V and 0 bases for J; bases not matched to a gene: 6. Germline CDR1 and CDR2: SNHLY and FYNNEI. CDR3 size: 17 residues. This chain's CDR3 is CASSGVSGRASYNEQFF. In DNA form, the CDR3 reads TGTGCCAGCAGTGGTGTCAGCGGGAGGGCCTCCTACAATGAGCAGTTCTTC.

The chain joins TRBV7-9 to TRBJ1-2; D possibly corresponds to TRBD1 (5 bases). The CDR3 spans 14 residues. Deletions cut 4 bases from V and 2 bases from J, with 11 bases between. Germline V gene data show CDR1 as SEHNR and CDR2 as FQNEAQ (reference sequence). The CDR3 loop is CASSSRTKNYGYTF. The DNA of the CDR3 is TGTGCCAGCAGCTCGCGGACAAAGAACTATGGCTACACCTTC.

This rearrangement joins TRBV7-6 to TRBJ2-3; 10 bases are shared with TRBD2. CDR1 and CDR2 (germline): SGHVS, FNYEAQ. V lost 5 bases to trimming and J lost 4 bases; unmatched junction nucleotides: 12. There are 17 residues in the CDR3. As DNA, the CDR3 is TGTGCCAGCAGCCCTTACATCACTAGCGGGATTCCAGATACGCAGTATTTT. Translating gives CASSPYITSGIPDTQYF.

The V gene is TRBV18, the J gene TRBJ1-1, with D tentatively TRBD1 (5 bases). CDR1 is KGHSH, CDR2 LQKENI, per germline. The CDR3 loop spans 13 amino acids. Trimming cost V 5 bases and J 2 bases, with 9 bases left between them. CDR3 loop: CASSSQGNTEAFF. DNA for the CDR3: TGTGCCAGCTCATCTCAGGGTAACACTGAAGCTTTCTTT.

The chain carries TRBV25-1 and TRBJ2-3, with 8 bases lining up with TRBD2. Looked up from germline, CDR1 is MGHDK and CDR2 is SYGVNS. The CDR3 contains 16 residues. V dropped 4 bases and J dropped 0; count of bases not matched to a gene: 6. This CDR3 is CASSGPGTRSTDTQYF. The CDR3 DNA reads TGTGCCAGCAGTGGACCCGGGACTAGGAGCACAGATACGCAGTATTTT. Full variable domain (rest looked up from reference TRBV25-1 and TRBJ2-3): EADIYQTPRYLVIGTGKKITLECSQTMGHDKMYWYQQDPGMELHLIHYSYGVNSTEKGDLSSESTVSRIRTEHFPLTLESARPSHTSQYLCASSGPGTRSTDTQYFGPGTRLTVL.

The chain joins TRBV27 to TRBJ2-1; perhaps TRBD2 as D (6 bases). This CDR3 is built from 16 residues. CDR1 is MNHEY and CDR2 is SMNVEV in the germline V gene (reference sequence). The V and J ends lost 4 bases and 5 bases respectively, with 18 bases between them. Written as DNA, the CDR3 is TGTGCCAGCAGTTGGCTGGGGGGTTACTATAACAATGAGCAGTTCTTC. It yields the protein CASSWLGGYYNNEQFF.

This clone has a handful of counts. CDR3 amino acids: CASSQSRLAGGLDNEQFF. DNA for the CDR3: TGCGCCAGCAGCCAATCCCGGCTGGCGGGAGGACTTGACAATGAGCAGTTCTTC. The chain employs TRBV4-3 and TRBJ2-1; 8 bases agree with TRBD2. The germline V gene has CDR1 LGHNA and CDR2 YSLEER. This CDR3 has 18 amino acids. V lost 2 bases to trimming and J lost 5 bases; unmatched junction nucleotides: 14.

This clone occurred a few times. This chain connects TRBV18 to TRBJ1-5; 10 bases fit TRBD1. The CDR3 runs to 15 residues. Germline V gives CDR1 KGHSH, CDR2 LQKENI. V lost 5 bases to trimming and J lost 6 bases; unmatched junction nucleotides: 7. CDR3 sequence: CASSDDRGRGQPQHF. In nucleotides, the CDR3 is TGTGCCAGCTCAGACGACAGGGGGCGCGGTCAGCCCCAGCATTTT.

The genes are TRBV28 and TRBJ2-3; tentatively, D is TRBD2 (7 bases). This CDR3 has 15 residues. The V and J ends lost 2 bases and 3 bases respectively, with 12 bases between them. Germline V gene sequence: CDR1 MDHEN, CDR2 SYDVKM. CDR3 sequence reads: CASSLKQGGTDTQYF. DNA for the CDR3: TGTGCCAGCAGTTTAAAACAGGGAGGGACAGATACGCAGTATTTT.

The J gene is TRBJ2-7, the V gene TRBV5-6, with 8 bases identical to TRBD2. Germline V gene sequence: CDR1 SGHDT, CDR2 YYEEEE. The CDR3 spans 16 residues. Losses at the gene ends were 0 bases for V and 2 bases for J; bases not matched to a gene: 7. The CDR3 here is CASSLGPREGPYEQYF. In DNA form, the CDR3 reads TGTGCCAGCAGCTTGGGACCTCGGGAGGGCCCCTACGAGCAGTACTTC.

The CDR3 nucleotides read TGTGCCAGCAGCCCGCAGGCAGATAGCGGGAGGTGGCCGGGGCGAGCCAAAAACATTCAGTACTTC. Protein product: CASSPQADSGRWPGRAKNIQYF. The chain uses TRBV7-3 and TRBJ2-4, with 10 positions matching TRBD2. Per germline, CDR1 SGHTA and CDR2 FQGTGA. CDR3 length equals 22 residues. After removal of 5 bases from V and 0 bases from J, the junction contained 22 bases not matched to a gene.

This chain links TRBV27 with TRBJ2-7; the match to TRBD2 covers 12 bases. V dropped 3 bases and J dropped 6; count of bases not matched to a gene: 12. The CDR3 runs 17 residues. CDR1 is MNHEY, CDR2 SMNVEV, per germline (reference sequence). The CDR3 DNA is TGTGCCAGCAGTTTGCGACATCGACTAGCGGGAGTATCCGAGCAGTACTTC. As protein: CASSLRHRLAGVSEQYF.

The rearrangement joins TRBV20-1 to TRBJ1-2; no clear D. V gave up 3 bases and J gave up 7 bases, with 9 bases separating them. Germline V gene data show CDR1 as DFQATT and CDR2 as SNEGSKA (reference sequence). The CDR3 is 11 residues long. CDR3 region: CSASGVSGYTF. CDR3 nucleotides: TGCAGTGCTAGTGGAGTAAGTGGCTACACCTTC.